The rows below give T cell receptor beta chains drawn from one sample of a study of regulatory T cells in long-lasting Graves disease. TCRdb used MiXCR to reprocess the multiplex PCR reads, holding one entry per CDR3 protein. Here the sample spans 300,000 to 350,000 distinct CDR3 sequences, around 20% being singletons. The specimen comprised peripheral blood mononuclear cells (PBMCs), sampled when the disease was refractory, from a patient treated with antithyroid drugs. Receptors originate from a female donor with Graves disease. CDR3s include the opening cysteine and the closing phenylalanine or tryptophan. The D gene is left open where the match is weak. Size is stated for part of the rows, as once, few or many counts, or as a class when the clone is expanded.

j_call: TRBJ1-6
clone_size: -
v_call: TRBV25-1
d_call: -
cdr3_nt: TGTGCCAGCAGTTCTTTTTCATCGGGGGGGGGGGGTTCACCCCTCCACTTT
cdr3_aa: CASSSFSSGGGGSPLHF

j_call: TRBJ1-2
clone_size: few
v_call: TRBV6-1
d_call: TRBD1
cdr3_nt: TGTGCCAGCAGTAAATCGGGACAGGAGGGTTGGGTGAATGGCTACACCTTC
cdr3_aa: CASSKSGQEGWVNGYTF

j_call: TRBJ2-1
clone_size: -
v_call: TRBV7-2
d_call: -
cdr3_nt: TGTGCCAGCAGCTTAGCGGTAGGGGGACACAATGAGCAGTTCTTC
cdr3_aa: CASSLAVGGHNEQFF

j_call: TRBJ2-7
clone_size: -
v_call: TRBV30
d_call: TRBD1
cdr3_nt: TGTGCCTGGAGTCCCGGACAGGGCCCCGAGCAGTACTTC
cdr3_aa: CAWSPGQGPEQYF

j_call: TRBJ1-5
clone_size: many
v_call: TRBV10-3
d_call: -
cdr3_nt: TGTGCCATCAGCTGGGGAGGAAATAGCAATCAGCCCCAGCATTTT
cdr3_aa: CAISWGGNSNQPQHF

j_call: TRBJ2-5
clone_size: -
v_call: TRBV2
d_call: TRBD2
cdr3_nt: TGTGCCAGCAGTGAAGTCAGCGGGGGGGGTCAGACCCAGTACTTC
cdr3_aa: CASSEVSGGGQTQYF

j_call: TRBJ2-5
clone_size: -
v_call: TRBV20-1
d_call: -
cdr3_nt: TGCAGTGCTAGGAGGGACCTCCAAGAGACCCAGTACTTC
cdr3_aa: CSARRDLQETQYF

j_call: TRBJ2-5
clone_size: many
v_call: TRBV28
d_call: -
cdr3_nt: TGTGCCAGCAGCGCCCGAGCTGGGGTGAGGGAGACCCAGTACTTC
cdr3_aa: CASSARAGVRETQYF

j_call: TRBJ1-6
clone_size: -
v_call: TRBV6-2/TRBV6-3
d_call: -
cdr3_nt: TGTGCCAGCAGTTACAAAGGGTTTCAACGGTCCTATAATTCACCCCTCCACTTT
cdr3_aa: CASSYKGFQRSYNSPLHF

j_call: TRBJ1-1
clone_size: -
v_call: TRBV29-1
d_call: -
cdr3_nt: TGCAGCCCTTGCATAGGGGGTCGGTACACTGAAGCTTTCTTT
cdr3_aa: CSPCIGGRYTEAFF

j_call: TRBJ1-2
clone_size: many
v_call: TRBV27
d_call: -
cdr3_nt: TGTGCCAGCAGTTTACAAGGGGGCTATGGCTACACCTTC
cdr3_aa: CASSLQGGYGYTF

j_call: TRBJ1-2
clone_size: many
v_call: TRBV20-1
d_call: -
cdr3_nt: TGCAGTGCGCTGGCTGTGGGGGGCTACACCTTC
cdr3_aa: CSALAVGGYTF

j_call: TRBJ2-7
clone_size: -
v_call: TRBV20-1
d_call: TRBD2
cdr3_nt: TGCAGTGCTAGAGATTCCACTAGCGGGACCTACGAGCAGTACTTC
cdr3_aa: CSARDSTSGTYEQYF

j_call: TRBJ1-4
clone_size: many
v_call: TRBV6-1
d_call: TRBD1
cdr3_nt: TGTGCCACCCAGTGGGACAGGACAAATGAAAAACTGTTTTTT
cdr3_aa: CATQWDRTNEKLFF

j_call: TRBJ2-2
clone_size: many
v_call: TRBV12-5
d_call: -
cdr3_nt: TGTGCTAGTGGTTTGGCTACCGGGACACACACCGGGGAGCTGTTTTTT
cdr3_aa: CASGLATGTHTGELFF

j_call: TRBJ2-5
clone_size: -
v_call: TRBV11-3
d_call: TRBD1
cdr3_nt: TGTGCCAGCAGCTTACCCCCCCCCACGGACAGGGGGAGAGAGACCCAGTACTTC
cdr3_aa: CASSLPPPTDRGRETQYF

j_call: TRBJ2-7
clone_size: few
v_call: TRBV20-1
d_call: TRBD2
cdr3_nt: TGCAGTGCTAGAGAGAGCGGGAGGAGTTACGAGCAGTACTTC
cdr3_aa: CSARESGRSYEQYF

j_call: TRBJ2-7
clone_size: -
v_call: TRBV6-2/TRBV6-3
d_call: -
cdr3_nt: TGTGCCAGCAGTTACGTGCGGGCGGATCGCGAGCAGTACTTC
cdr3_aa: CASSYVRADREQYF

j_call: TRBJ1-4
clone_size: many
v_call: TRBV28
d_call: -
cdr3_nt: TGTGCCAGCAGTTTAGGAGGGCATAGTAATGAAAAACTGTTTTTT
cdr3_aa: CASSLGGHSNEKLFF

j_call: TRBJ1-4
clone_size: many
v_call: TRBV3-1
d_call: -
cdr3_nt: TGTGCCAGCAGCCAAGCTCTTCGGACGGCAGGGCCAAAACTGTTTTTT
cdr3_aa: CASSQALRTAGPKLFF